The 26 T cell receptor beta chains in this list originate from one sample, sequenced in a study of T cell responses to AZD1222 COVID-19 vaccine. Here immunoSEQ multiplex PCR was the method, and the copy in TCRdb shows in-frame clones only, minus some. The sample has around 170,000 clones, 85% to 90% seen once. Here the sequenced sample was peripheral blood, taken 28 days after the second AZD1222 dose. The source of these receptors is an adult who received the AZD1222 COVID-19 vaccine.

J is TRBJ2-3 and V is TRBV7-9; the match to TRBD1 covers 7 bases. The CDR3 sequence is 16 residues long. V lost 2 bases and J lost 0; bases outside the gene matches: 5. The germline gives CDR1 SEHNR, CDR2 FQNEAQ (reference sequence). CDR3 DNA sequence: TGTGCCAGCAGCTTACTAAGGGACAGAAGCACAGATACGCAGTATTTT. Translating gives CASSLLRDRSTDTQYF.

The rearrangement joins TRBV19 to TRBJ2-7; 7 nucleotides align to TRBD1. Germline CDR1 LNHDA, CDR2 SQIVND (reference sequence). The CDR3 has 18 amino acids. J was trimmed by 1 base and V by 4 bases; bases with no gene match: 16. The CDR3 region has the DNA TGTGCCAGTAGTAGAATGGGAGAAACGACAGGGCCTTCCTACGAGCAGTACTTC. Protein sequence: CASSRMGETTGPSYEQYF.

The rearrangement joins TRBV18 to TRBJ1-3, with D uncertain. Germline V gives CDR1 KGHSH, CDR2 LQKENI. V shed 3 bases and J shed 0 bases, with 12 bases lying between them. The CDR3 covers 16 residues. The CDR3 region is CASSPVTGSSGNTIYF. The CDR3 DNA sequence: TGTGCCAGCTCACCTGTAACGGGAAGCTCTGGAAACACCATATATTTT.

This clone was picked up one time. The V and J genes are TRBV29-1 and TRBJ2-2; 8 bases are a match to TRBD1. CDR3 length equals 15 residues. Germline CDR1 is SQVTM and CDR2 is ANQGSEA. Germline trimming cut 7 bases from V and 6 bases from J; bases unmatched to any gene: 13. Here the CDR3 reads CSATRTGTSSGELFF. In DNA, the CDR3 is TGCAGCGCCACCCGGACAGGGACTTCCTCCGGGGAGCTGTTTTTT.

V and J are TRBV15 and TRBJ2-7; 7 bases fit TRBD2. This CDR3 comprises 18 residues. Losses at the gene ends were 0 bases for V and 2 bases for J; bases not matched to a gene: 13. The germline V gene has CDR1 LNHNV and CDR2 YYDKDF (reference sequence). The CDR3 reads CATSRDPPTSEDPYEQYF. CDR3 bases: TGTGCCACCAGCAGAGATCCCCCAACTAGCGAGGACCCCTACGAGCAGTACTTC.

The chain is built from TRBV18 and TRBJ2-7, with 10 bases lining up with TRBD1. V dropped 2 bases and J dropped 3; count of bases not matched to a gene: 1. This CDR3 has 14 amino acids. Germline V CDR1 and CDR2: KGHSH, LQKENI. CDR3 sequence: CASSPGTGDYEQYF. CDR3 DNA sequence: TGTGCCAGCTCACCAGGGACAGGGGACTACGAGCAGTACTTC.

CDR3 in DNA: TGTGCCAGCAGCTTTCCCCCGGACTTCACCTACGAGCAGTACTTC. This gives the protein CASSFPPDFTYEQYF. This chain connects TRBV7-9 to TRBJ2-7; possible D gene TRBD2, 5 bases. Deletions cut 3 bases from V and 2 bases from J, with 14 bases between. Germline CDR1 reads SEHNR; CDR2 reads FQNEAQ (reference sequence). The CDR3 contains 15 residues. The full variable domain, with the rest looked up from reference TRBV7-9 and TRBJ2-7, is DTGVSQNPRHKITKRGQNVTFRCDPISEHNRLYWYRQTLGQGPEFLTYFQNEAQLEKSRLLSDRFSAERPKGSFSTLEIQRTEQGDSAMYLCASSFPPDFTYEQYFGPGTRLTVT.

The rearrangement uses TRBV19 and TRBJ1-6; no clear D gene. With 6 bases removed from V and 13 bases from J, the gap between germline ends came to 19 bases. The CDR3 is 14 amino acids. Germline values: CDR1 LNHDA, CDR2 SQIVND (reference sequence). The CDR3 sequence is CASSPTSGAGPLHF. The DNA of the CDR3 is TGTGCCAGTAGCCCAACTTCTGGAGCGGGTCCCCTCCACTTT.

This chain connects TRBV29-1 to TRBJ2-7, with 7 bases lining up with TRBD1. The CDR3 consists of 13 residues. V shed 7 bases and J 2 bases; nucleotides not matched to a gene: 8. Germline V lookup: CDR1 SQVTM, CDR2 ANQGSEA. In nucleotides, the CDR3 is TGCAGCGCTTCAAGGGGGCAGGCCTACGAGCAGTACTTC. Its protein product is CSASRGQAYEQYF.

This chain joins TRBV11-2 and TRBJ2-1; D not certain. Trimming took off 5 bases at V and 8 bases at J, with 13 bases between the two ends. This CDR3 comprises 13 residues. CDR1 and CDR2 (germline): SGHAT, FQNNGV. In DNA, the CDR3 is TGTGCCAGCAGCACTGCCGCCACCCATGAGCAGTTCTTC. Translated, it gives CASSTAATHEQFF.

This clone appeared a few times. This rearrangement joins TRBV5-5 to TRBJ1-5, with D perhaps TRBD1 (5 bases). There are 14 residues in the CDR3. The V gene's germline CDR1 is SGHKS and CDR2 YYEKEE (reference sequence). V lost 0 bases to trimming and J lost 7 bases, with 11 bases between them. CDR3 in DNA: TGTGCCAGCAGCTTGGAAAGCAGGGCCCAGCCCCAGCATTTT. This sequence encodes CASSLESRAQPQHF.

This clone was seen a handful of times. The V call is TRBV14, the J call TRBJ1-1; 8 nucleotides agree with TRBD1. Trimming removed 6 bases from V and 4 bases from J; junction bases left unmatched: 7. The germline CDR1 and CDR2 sequences are SGHDN and FVKESK. The CDR3 is 14 residues long. The CDR3 nucleotides read TGTGCCAGCAGTCTCTTTCAGGGGGCCACTGAAGCTTTCTTT. As protein: CASSLFQGATEAFF.

This chain joins TRBV7-2 and TRBJ2-1; D call uncertain. From germline, CDR1 is SGHTA and CDR2 FQGNSA. Trimming removed 1 base from V and 7 bases from J, with 11 bases in between. This CDR3 has 14 residues. The CDR3 here is CASSLGVSANEQFF. The CDR3 DNA sequence: TGTGCCAGCAGCTTAGGGGTCTCGGCTAATGAGCAGTTCTTC.

The chain links TRBV7-9 to TRBJ2-3; perhaps TRBD1 as D (6 bases). CDR1 and CDR2 (germline): SEHNR, FQNEAQ (reference sequence). Between the trimmed V and J ends, which lost 5 bases and 6 bases, there was a span of 15 bases. CDR3 size: 14 residues. In nucleotides, the CDR3 is TGTGCCAGCAGCCCAGGACAGCCAGTGGATACGCAGTATTTT. Translated, it gives CASSPGQPVDTQYF.

The V call is TRBV19, the J call TRBJ2-4; tentative D call: TRBD1 (6 bases). Trimming took off 1 base at V and 4 bases at J, with 14 bases between the two ends. Germline V gives CDR1 LNHDA, CDR2 SQIVND (reference sequence). The CDR3 loop spans 16 amino acids. The DNA of the CDR3 is TGTGCCAGTAGTATAGGTATAGGGGGATGGAAAAACATTCAGTACTTC. Amino acid sequence: CASSIGIGGWKNIQYF.

The rearrangement joins TRBV19 to TRBJ1-3; 7 positions agree with TRBD1. V dropped 7 bases and J dropped 0; count of bases not matched to a gene: 12. Germline V lookup: CDR1 LNHDA, CDR2 SQIVND (reference sequence). The CDR3 spans 17 residues. The CDR3 coding sequence is TGTGCCAGTACCATCGGACAGGAACTATTCTCTGGAAACACCATATATTTT. Encoded protein: CASTIGQELFSGNTIYF.

Only one count was recorded for this clone. V and J are TRBV6-6 and TRBJ2-6, with a weak D call TRBD2 (5 bases). The V end was cut by 5 bases, the J end by 5 bases, with 22 bases between. The germline gives CDR1 MNHNY, CDR2 SVGAGI (reference sequence). CDR3 length: 18 amino acids. The chain's CDR3 is CASSQARECNSRANVLTF. The DNA of the CDR3 is TGTGCCAGCAGTCAGGCCCGGGAATGTAACAGTCGGGCCAACGTCCTGACTTTC.

The rearrangement uses TRBV29-1 and TRBJ1-2; D is undetermined. Germline CDR1 SQVTM, CDR2 ANQGSEA. The V end was cut by 5 bases, the J end by 6 bases, with 7 bases between. The CDR3 contains 10 residues. CDR3 in amino acids: CSVYRNGYTF. CDR3 bases: TGCAGCGTTTATCGGAATGGCTACACCTTC. The full variable domain, with the rest looked up from reference TRBV29-1 and TRBJ1-2, is SAVISQKPSRDICQRGTSLTIQCQVDSQVTMMFWYRQQPGQSLTLIATANQGSEATYESGFVIDKFPISRPNLTFSTLTVSNMSPEDSSIYLCSVYRNGYTFGSGTRLTVV.

The V gene is TRBV7-2, the J gene TRBJ2-1; TRBD2 agrees at 8 bases. Germline V gene sequence: CDR1 SGHTA, CDR2 FQGNSA. V lost 6 bases, J lost 5 bases, and 15 bases stayed unmatched. The length of the CDR3 is 17 residues. CDR3 residues: CASRLRTGLAGNNEQFF. The CDR3 nucleotides are TGTGCCAGCAGACTACGGACCGGGCTAGCGGGTAACAATGAGCAGTTCTTC.

V and J are TRBV6-5 and TRBJ1-5; a weak D match, TRBD1 (6 bases). CDR3 length: 14 residues. CDR1 and CDR2 (germline): MNHEY, SVGAGI. Trimming pared 6 bases from V and 6 bases from J, leaving 15 bases between. The CDR3 protein is CASSPGGGRQPQHF. In DNA, the CDR3 is TGTGCCAGCAGCCCGGGTGGGGGGCGTCAGCCCCAGCATTTT.

The chain couples TRBV4-3 to TRBJ1-4, with 7 nucleotides matching TRBD1. V trimming: 5 bases; J trimming: 6 bases; junction bases outside the gene matches: 9. Germline V gene data show CDR1 as LGHNA and CDR2 as YSLEER. CDR3 length: 15 amino acids. The CDR3 DNA reads TGCGCCAGCAGCTGGCGACAGGGTTCAGATGAAAAACTGTTTTTT. It encodes CASSWRQGSDEKLFF.

V and J are TRBV6-5 and TRBJ2-7, with D tentatively TRBD1 (7 bases). V lost 6 bases and J lost 2, with 17 bases in between. The CDR3 loop spans 15 amino acids. Germline values: CDR1 MNHEY, CDR2 SVGAGI. CDR3 sequence reads: CASSNDRDFTYEQYF. The CDR3 region has the DNA TGTGCCAGCAGCAACGACAGGGACTTCACCTACGAGCAGTACTTC.

This chain joins TRBV2 and TRBJ2-7; 8 nucleotides line up with TRBD1. The CDR3 totals 15 residues. Germline V gives CDR1 SNHLY, CDR2 FYNNEI. Trimming at V came to 4 bases and at J to 5 bases, leaving 10 bases not matched to a gene. CDR3 loop: CASSGPGQVQNEQYF. The CDR3 nucleotides are TGTGCCAGCAGTGGACCGGGACAGGTTCAAAACGAGCAGTACTTC.

This clone was picked up one time. The gene calls are TRBV5-6 and TRBJ1-5; no clear D. Germline assignment: CDR1 SGHDT and CDR2 YYEEEE. Trimming shortened V by 2 bases and J by 4 bases, and 16 bases separated the two germline ends. The CDR3 totals 16 residues. CDR3 residues: CASSLKPSVINQPQHF. CDR3 in DNA: TGTGCCAGCAGCTTAAAGCCCTCAGTTATTAATCAGCCCCAGCATTTT. The whole variable domain, filled in from reference TRBV5-6 and TRBJ1-5, reads DAGVTQSPTHLIKTRGQQVTLRCSPKSGHDTVSWYQQALGQGPQFIFQYYEEEERQRGNFPDRFSGHQFPNYSSELNVNALLLGDSALYLCASSLKPSVINQPQHFGDGTRLSIL.

The rearrangement uses TRBV5-4 and TRBJ2-7; possibly TRBD1 for D (6 bases). Per the germline V gene, CDR1 is SGHNT and CDR2 is YYREEE (reference sequence). The length of the CDR3 is 15 residues. V shed 2 bases and J shed 1 base, with 13 bases lying between them. CDR3 protein: CASSFQGRESYEQYF. The CDR3, as DNA: TGTGCCAGCAGCTTTCAGGGGAGAGAATCCTACGAGCAGTACTTC.

The table lists this clone with a count of one. The V and J genes are TRBV7-2 and TRBJ2-1, with D possibly being TRBD2 (6 bases). This CDR3 is built from 13 residues. Germline CDR1 and CDR2: SGHTA and FQGNSA. Trimming took 0 bases from V and 9 from J, leaving 9 bases between them. The CDR3 spells CASSLATAGEQFF. The CDR3 nucleotides are TGTGCCAGCAGCTTAGCGACAGCGGGTGAGCAGTTCTTC.